Listed below are T cell receptor beta chains from one sample, sequenced in a study of control samples from healthy donors and cancer patients. The data were produced by immunoSEQ multiplex PCR, yet TCRdb's version contains in-frame clones alone and is incomplete. The repertoire has around 49,000 clones, approximately 89% of them found once; the top ten carry 1.5% to 2%. Sequenced sample: PBMCs. These TCRs come from a man aged 35 to 55 with colorectal cancer. Each CDR3 is given with its conserved first and last residue. Each record gives: clone size, J gene, D gene, V gene, CDR3 DNA, CDR3 protein. D genes are given only for firm matches. Rows may omit the clone size; those that give it use once, few, many or a size class.

>-|TRBJ1-3|-|TRBV6-5
TGTGCCAGCAGCCCCCAGGGTATCTCTGGAAACACCATATATTTT
CASSPQGISGNTIYF
>-|TRBJ2-7|-|TRBV5-5
TGTGCCAGCAGCTTGGCCGGCGAGCAGTACTTC
CASSLAGEQYF
>-|TRBJ2-7|-|TRBV7-9
TGTGCCAGCAGCTTATCGGGGATTTCCTACGAGCAGTACTTC
CASSLSGISYEQYF
>-|TRBJ2-7|TRBD1|TRBV27
TGTGCCAGCAGTCTACGGACAGGGAGCTCCTACGAGCAGTACTTC
CASSLRTGSSYEQYF
>-|TRBJ2-1|TRBD2|TRBV18
TGTGCCAGCTCAAGCTACCTCGGGACTAGCGGATACAATGAGCAGTTCTTC
CASSSYLGTSGYNEQFF
>once|TRBJ2-7|-|TRBV3-1/TRBV3-2
TGTGCCAGCAGCCAAAGAGCGGGCTCCTACGAGCAGTACTTC
CASSQRAGSYEQYF
>-|TRBJ2-4|-|TRBV2
TGTGCCAGCAGTGTCGAGGTGCGACGATCTAAAAACATTCAGTACTTC
CASSVEVRRSKNIQYF
>-|TRBJ2-4|-|TRBV6-2/TRBV6-3
TGTGCCAGCAGCAAACCCCTGATAGCCAAAAACATTCAGTACTTC
CASSKPLIAKNIQYF
>few|TRBJ2-4|-|TRBV3-1/TRBV3-2
TGTGCCAGCAGCCAAGAGGCGCTAGCGTCCCTCTACTTC
CASSQEALASLYF
>-|TRBJ1-2|TRBD1|TRBV2
TGTGCCAGCAGTAAGGGGGCAGTCGGGAGCTACACCTTC
CASSKGAVGSYTF
>-|TRBJ1-1|TRBD1|TRBV7-9
TGTGCCAGCAGCCAGGGACAGGGGGATGGAGCTTTCTTT
CASSQGQGDGAFF
>-|TRBJ2-5|TRBD2|TRBV5-6
TGTGCCAGCAGCTCCACCGGGACTAGCGGGGGGTTCGGCCAAGAGACCCAGTACTTC
CASSSTGTSGGFGQETQYF
>-|TRBJ2-1|TRBD2|TRBV4-3
TGCGCCAGCAGCCAAGATCTCCTAGCGGGAGCCTACAATGAGCAGTTCTTC
CASSQDLLAGAYNEQFF